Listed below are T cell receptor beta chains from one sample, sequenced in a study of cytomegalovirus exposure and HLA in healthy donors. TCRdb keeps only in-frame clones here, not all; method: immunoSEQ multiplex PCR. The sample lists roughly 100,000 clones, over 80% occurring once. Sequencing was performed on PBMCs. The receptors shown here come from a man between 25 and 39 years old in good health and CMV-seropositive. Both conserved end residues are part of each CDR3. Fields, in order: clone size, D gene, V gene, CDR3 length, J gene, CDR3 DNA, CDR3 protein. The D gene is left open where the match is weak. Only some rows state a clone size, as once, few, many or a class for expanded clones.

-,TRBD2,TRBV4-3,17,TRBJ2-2,TGCGCCAGCAGCCACCCTAGCGGGGGGACGAACACCGGGGAGCTGTTTTTT,CASSHPSGGTNTGELFF
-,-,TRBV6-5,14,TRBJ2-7,TGTGCCAGCAGACCGCCGGGGTACCCGTCCGAGCAGTACTTC,CASRPPGYPSEQYF
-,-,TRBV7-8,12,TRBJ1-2,TGTGCCAGCAGCTTGACCGCGGGGGGCTACACCTTC,CASSLTAGGYTF
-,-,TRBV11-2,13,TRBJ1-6,TGTGCCAGCAGCGTAACGGGAAGATCACCCCTCCACTTT,CASSVTGRSPLHF
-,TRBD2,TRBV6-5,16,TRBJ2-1,TGTGCCAGCAGTTACGGGAAGCGGGGGGGCCTGGATGAGCAGTTCTTC,CASSYGKRGGLDEQFF
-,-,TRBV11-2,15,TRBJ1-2,TGTGCCAGCAGCGCCCTAGACGGGGCTAACTATGGCTACACCTTC,CASSALDGANYGYTF
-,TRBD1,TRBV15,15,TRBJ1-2,TGTGCCACCAGCAGAGCGGGACAGGGTTTCTATGGCTACACCTTC,CATSRAGQGFYGYTF
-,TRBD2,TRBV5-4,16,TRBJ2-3,TGTGCCAGCAGCTTGGTTGGGACTAGCAGAACAGATACGCAGTATTTT,CASSLVGTSRTDTQYF
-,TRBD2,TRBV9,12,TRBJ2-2,TGTGCCAGCGCGAGCGGGGTGAAGGAGCTGTTTTTT,CASASGVKELFF
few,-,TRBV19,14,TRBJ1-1,TGTGCCAGTAGTTCTCCAGGGATGAACACTGAAGCTTTCTTT,CASSSPGMNTEAFF
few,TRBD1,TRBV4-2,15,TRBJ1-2,TGTGCCAGCAGCCAAGACCCGGACAGGGCGTATGGCTACACCTTC,CASSQDPDRAYGYTF
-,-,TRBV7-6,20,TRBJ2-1,TGTGCCAGCAGCTCAGATATAAGGAAGGGGGACCTTAGCTCCTACAATGAGCAGTTCTTC,CASSSDIRKGDLSSYNEQFF
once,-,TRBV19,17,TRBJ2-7,TGTGCCAGTAGTATAGGGGGAGGAGGCGTGGGCTCCTACGAGCAGTACTTC,CASSIGGGGVGSYEQYF
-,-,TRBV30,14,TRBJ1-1,TGTGCCTGGAGTACCTGGGGCGCCGGCACTGAAGCTTTCTTT,CAWSTWGAGTEAFF
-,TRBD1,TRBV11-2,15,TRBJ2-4,TGTGCCAGCAGTCCCATTAGGGGGCTCAAAAACATTCAGTACTTC,CASSPIRGLKNIQYF
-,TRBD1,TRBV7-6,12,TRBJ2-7,TGTGCCAGCAGCCCGGACAGGGGCGAGCAGTACTTC,CASSPDRGEQYF
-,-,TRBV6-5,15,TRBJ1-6,TGTGCCAGCAGTTACTCATCCGGGGGGGATTCACCCCTCCACTTT,CASSYSSGGDSPLHF
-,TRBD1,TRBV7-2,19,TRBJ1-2,TGTGCCAGCAGCTTAGGCCTACAGGGGCCCCTATCCTCCGTTTATGGCTACACCTTC,CASSLGLQGPLSSVYGYTF
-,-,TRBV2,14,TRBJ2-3,TGTGCCAGCAGGGCTTATTTTAGCACAGATACGCAGTATTTT,CASRAYFSTDTQYF
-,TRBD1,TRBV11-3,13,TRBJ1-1,TGTGCCAGCAGCGTTGGACAGGTCACTGAAGCTTTCTTT,CASSVGQVTEAFF
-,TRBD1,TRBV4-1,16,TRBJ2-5,TGCGCCAGCAGCCAAGTTAAGACAGGGGGCGGAGAGACCCAGTACTTC,CASSQVKTGGGETQYF
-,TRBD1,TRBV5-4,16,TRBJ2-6,TGTGCCAGCAGTTCAGGGGGCTGGTCTGGGGCCAACGTCCTGACTTTC,CASSSGGWSGANVLTF
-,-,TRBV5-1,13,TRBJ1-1,TGCGCCAGCAGCATACAGCTGAACGCTGAAGCTTTCTTT,CASSIQLNAEAFF
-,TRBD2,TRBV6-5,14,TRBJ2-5,TGTGCCAGCATCCCAGCGGGGAACCTAGTGAAGCAGTACTTC,CASIPAGNLVKQYF
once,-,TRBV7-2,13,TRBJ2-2,TGTGCCAGCAGCCTAAAGAGAACCGGGGAGCTGTTTTTT,CASSLKRTGELFF
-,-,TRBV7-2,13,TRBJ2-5,TGTGCCAGCAGCCCGCAGGGGACAGAGACCCAGTACTTC,CASSPQGTETQYF
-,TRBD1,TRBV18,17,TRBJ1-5,TGTGCCAGCTCACCGTTGGGACAGGCCTATAGCAATCAGCCCCAGCATTTT,CASSPLGQAYSNQPQHF
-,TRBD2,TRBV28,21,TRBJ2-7,TGTGCCAGCAGTTTCCCTTACCCTGTTTCCTTTAGCGGGGTAAGCTCCTACGAGCAGTACTTC,CASSFPYPVSFSGVSSYEQYF
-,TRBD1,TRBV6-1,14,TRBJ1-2,TGTGCCAGCACCCCGGGAGGGGGCGGCTATGGCTACACCTTC,CASTPGGGGYGYTF
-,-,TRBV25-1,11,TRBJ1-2,TGTGCCAGCAGTGATATCTATGGCTACACCTTC,CASSDIYGYTF
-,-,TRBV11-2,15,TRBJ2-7,TGTGCCAGCAGCTTAGGGGGCGGACGCTCCTACGAGCAGTACTTC,CASSLGGGRSYEQYF
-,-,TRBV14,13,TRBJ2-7,TGTGCCAGCAGCCGTCAGGGAACTTACGAGCAGTACTTC,CASSRQGTYEQYF
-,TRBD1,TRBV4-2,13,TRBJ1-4,TGTGCCAGCCGCGACAGGGCGGGCGAAAAACTGTTTTTT,CASRDRAGEKLFF
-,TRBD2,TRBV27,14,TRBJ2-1,TGTGCCAGCAGTTTATCCCTTCTAGCGGGGGTAGAGTTCTTC,CASSLSLLAGVEFF
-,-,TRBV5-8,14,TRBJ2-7,TGTGCCAGCAGCTTCAGGGCTAGCTCCTACGAGCAGTACTTC,CASSFRASSYEQYF
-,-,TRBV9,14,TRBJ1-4,TGTGCCAGCAACCCGGGACACCGTAATGAAAAACTGTTTTTT,CASNPGHRNEKLFF
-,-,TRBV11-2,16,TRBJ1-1,TGTGCCAGCAGCTTAGTGGGGGGGGCGGCATCGGCTGAAGCTTTCTTT,CASSLVGGAASAEAFF
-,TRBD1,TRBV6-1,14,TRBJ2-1,TGTGCCAGCAGTCTTCCTACAGGGGACAATGAGCAGTTCTTC,CASSLPTGDNEQFF
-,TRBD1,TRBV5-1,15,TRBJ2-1,TGCGCCAGCAGCGCCGACAGGGGTGGGTACAATGAGCAGTTCTTC,CASSADRGGYNEQFF
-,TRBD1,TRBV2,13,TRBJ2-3,TGTGCCAGCAGCTACGACAGGGTAGATACGCAGTATTTT,CASSYDRVDTQYF
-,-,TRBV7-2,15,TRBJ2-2,TGTGCCAGCAGCTTAGTCGGGGATTACACCGGGGAGCTGTTTTTT,CASSLVGDYTGELFF
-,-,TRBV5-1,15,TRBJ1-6,TGCGCCAGCAGCTTGGCAGGGGTCGAACGATCACCCCTCCACTTT,CASSLAGVERSPLHF
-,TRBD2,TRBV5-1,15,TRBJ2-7,TGCGCCAGCAGCTTTGACGGGGGGAGCTCCTACGAGCAGTACTTC,CASSFDGGSSYEQYF
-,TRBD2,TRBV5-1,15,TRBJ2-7,TGCGCCAGCAGCTTGGTAACTAGCGGGGTCTACGAGCAGTACTTC,CASSLVTSGVYEQYF
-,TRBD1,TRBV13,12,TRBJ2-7,TGTGCCAGCAGCCTCAGACAGGGTCCCCAGTACTTC,CASSLRQGPQYF
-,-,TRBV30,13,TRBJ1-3,TGTGCCTGGAGTGTAAGCCTTGGAAACACCATATATTTT,CAWSVSLGNTIYF
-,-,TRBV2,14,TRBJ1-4,TGTGCCAGCAGTGGGCGGGGGAGGCGCGGAAAACTGTTTTTT,CASSGRGRRGKLFF
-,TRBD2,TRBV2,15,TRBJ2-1,TGTGCCAGCAGGTCAGAGAGCGGGGTAGAGACTGAGCAGTTCTTC,CASRSESGVETEQFF
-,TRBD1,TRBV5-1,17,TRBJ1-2,TGCGCCAGCAGCCTCCGGACAGGGAATTGGGCACACTATGGCTACACCTTC,CASSLRTGNWAHYGYTF
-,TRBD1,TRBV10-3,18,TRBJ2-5,TGTGCCACCACCCCAGGCTCGACAGGGTGGGGCCTCCAAGAGACCCAGTACTTC,CATTPGSTGWGLQETQYF
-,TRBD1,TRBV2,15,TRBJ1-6,TGTGCCAGCAGTGGGACCGGGACAGGGAATTCACCCCTCCACTTT,CASSGTGTGNSPLHF
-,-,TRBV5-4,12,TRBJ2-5,TGTGCCAGCAGCTTACCGGAGGAGACCCAGTACTTC,CASSLPEETQYF
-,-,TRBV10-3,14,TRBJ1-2,TGTGCCATCAGTGAAGCGACAGATAACTATGGCCACACCTTC,CAISEATDNYGHTF
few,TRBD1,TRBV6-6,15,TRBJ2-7,TGTGCCAGCCTAAAATCGGGACAGGCTATCTACGAGCAGTACTTC,CASLKSGQAIYEQYF